The next 30 T cell receptor beta chains were all read from a single sample in a study of T cell changes during pregnancy in multiple sclerosis. TCRdb keeps only in-frame clones here, not all; method: immunoSEQ multiplex PCR. Here the sample spans around 30,000 clones, roughly nine tenths being singletons. Sequencing was performed on CD8+ T cells from peripheral blood mononuclear cells, taken in the first trimester of pregnancy. Receptor source: a female donor with multiple sclerosis, enrolled in a pregnancy study.

The chain has TRBV4-3 and TRBJ2-7; TRBD2 matches at 16 bases. This CDR3 is built from 18 residues. Germline-derived CDR1 and CDR2 are LGHNA and YSLEER. The ends lost 1 base at V and 2 bases at J; junction bases unmatched: 5. The CDR3 reads CASSQGGTSGRDTYEQYF. In nucleotides, the CDR3 is TGCGCCAGCAGCCAAGGGGGGACTAGCGGGAGGGACACCTACGAGCAGTACTTC.

The chain combines TRBV2 with TRBJ2-1; D possibly corresponds to TRBD1 (6 bases). The CDR3 loop spans 13 amino acids. Germline V gene lookup returns CDR1 SNHLY and CDR2 FYNNEI. V was pared by 6 bases and J by 8 bases, with 14 bases between. Here the CDR3 reads CASRDTTGHEQFF. CDR3 sequence (DNA): TGTGCCAGCAGGGATACGACAGGCCATGAGCAGTTCTTC.

The chain couples TRBV27 to TRBJ1-1; D might be TRBD1 (6 bases). Per the germline V gene, CDR1 is MNHEY and CDR2 is SMNVEV (reference sequence). The CDR3 contains 13 residues. V was trimmed by 6 bases and J by 5 bases, leaving 13 bases between them. In nucleotides, the CDR3 is TGTGCCAGCAGCGGACAGTGGGGGACTGAAGCTTTCTTT. Amino acid sequence: CASSGQWGTEAFF.

This chain connects TRBV27 to TRBJ1-5; 9 nucleotides agree with TRBD1. The V gene end was trimmed by 2 bases and the J gene end by 7 bases; junction bases not matched to a gene: 6. The germline V gene has CDR1 MNHEY and CDR2 SMNVEV (reference sequence). The CDR3 has 15 residues. The CDR3 coding sequence is TGTGCCAGCAGTTTAACAGGGGGCATGGGACAGCCCCAGCATTTT. Translated, it gives CASSLTGGMGQPQHF.

The chain combines TRBV7-2 with TRBJ2-2; D possibly corresponds to TRBD2 (5 bases). Trimming cost V 4 bases and J 7 bases, with 22 bases left between them. CDR1 is SGHTA and CDR2 is FQGNSA in the germline V gene. The CDR3 contains 17 residues. CDR3 in DNA: TGTGCCAGCAGCTCACTAACAGAAGTAAGCGGCGGCGGGGAGCTGTTTTTT. It specifies CASSSLTEVSGGGELFF.

This chain connects TRBV4-3 to TRBJ2-7; a possible D gene is TRBD1 (5 bases). In germline, CDR1 is LGHNA, CDR2 YSLEER. The CDR3 totals 16 residues. Trimming took 0 bases from V and 1 from J, leaving 13 bases between them. The CDR3 protein is CASSQEEAGWSYEQYF. The DNA for the CDR3 is TGCGCCAGCAGCCAAGAGGAAGCAGGGTGGTCCTACGAGCAGTACTTC.

The chain combines TRBV4-1 with TRBJ1-1; D remains unclear. Between the trimmed V and J ends, which lost 4 bases and 3 bases, there was a span of 12 bases. The CDR3 is 14 amino acids. CDR1 and CDR2 from the germline V gene are MGHRA and YSYEKL. This chain's CDR3 is CASSPRWGDTEAFF. CDR3 coding DNA: TGCGCCAGCAGCCCCCGCTGGGGAGACACTGAAGCTTTCTTT.

The chain employs TRBV15 and TRBJ1-1, with no clear D. The CDR3 runs to 15 residues. Trimming took off 0 bases at V and 5 bases at J, with 13 bases between the two ends. Germline V gene lookup returns CDR1 LNHNV and CDR2 YYDKDF (reference sequence). CDR3 sequence: CATSRDLGELTEAFF. The CDR3 region has the DNA TGTGCCACCAGCAGAGATCTTGGGGAGTTGACTGAAGCTTTCTTT.

The CDR3 coding sequence is TGTGCCACCAGCGTCAGGGGGAACACTGAAGCTTTCTTT. Amino acid sequence: CATSVRGNTEAFF. This sequence joins TRBV15 and TRBJ1-1; D might be TRBD1 (6 bases). V lost 5 bases to trimming and J lost 1 base, with 8 bases between them. Per germline, CDR1 LNHNV and CDR2 YYDKDF (reference sequence). The CDR3 runs to 13 residues.

The V gene is TRBV6-6, the J gene TRBJ2-5, with a tentative D call TRBD2 (5 bases). V gave up 3 bases and J gave up 5 bases, with 16 bases separating them. CDR3 size: 15 residues. Germline V gives CDR1 MNHNY, CDR2 SVGAGI (reference sequence). CDR3 residues: CASSYYGEPEETQYF. CDR3 bases: TGTGCCAGCAGTTATTATGGGGAGCCGGAGGAGACCCAGTACTTC.

CDR3 DNA sequence: TGCAGCCCCACTTCGCCACTAGCGGGCTACGAGCAGTACTTC. It encodes CSPTSPLAGYEQYF. The rearrangement uses TRBV29-1 and TRBJ2-7; 9 nucleotides align to TRBD2. This CDR3 is built from 14 residues. The trim removed 8 bases at V and 3 bases at J, leaving 11 bases unmatched. From germline, CDR1 is SQVTM and CDR2 ANQGSEA.

This clone is termed medium-sized. V gene TRBV6-4 combines with J gene TRBJ2-2; TRBD2 aligns across 9 bases. Germline assignment: CDR1 MRHNA and CDR2 SNTAGT. The CDR3 contains 14 residues. V lost 0 bases, J lost 7 bases, and 0 bases stayed unmatched. The DNA of the CDR3 is TGTGCCAGCAGTGACTCTAGCGGGAGCGGGGAGCTGTTTTTT. It codes for CASSDSSGSGELFF.

V is TRBV5-4 and J is TRBJ1-1, with D possibly matching TRBD1 (6 bases). The CDR3 has 15 residues. Trimming removed 2 bases from V and 5 bases from J, with 16 bases in between. The germline gives CDR1 SGHNT, CDR2 YYREEE (reference sequence). The CDR3 coding sequence is TGTGCCAGCAGCTTTGGCGGGGGGCCAGAGACTGAAGCTTTCTTT. This codes for CASSFGGGPETEAFF.

The chain employs TRBV9 and TRBJ2-7, with a weak D call TRBD1 (5 bases). The CDR3 runs to 13 residues. Germline V gene sequence: CDR1 SGDLS, CDR2 YYNGEE. The V and J ends lost 3 bases and 3 bases respectively, with 10 bases between them. The CDR3 region is CASSGTLSYEQYF. For the CDR3, the DNA is TGTGCCAGCAGCGGGACACTTAGCTACGAGCAGTACTTC. The full variable domain, in which reference TRBV9 and TRBJ2-7 provide the parts outside the CDR3, is DSGVTQTPKHLITATGQRVTLRCSPRSGDLSVYWYQQSLDQGLQFLIQYYNGEERAKGNILERFSAQQFPDLHSELNLSSLELGDSALYFCASSGTLSYEQYFGPGTRLTVT.

The V gene is TRBV5-4, the J gene TRBJ2-1; 7 nucleotides agree with TRBD2. Trimming took 4 bases from V and 3 from J; bases not matched to a gene: 10. Germline-derived CDR1 and CDR2 are SGHNT and YYREEE (reference sequence). This CDR3 is built from 16 residues. The CDR3 here is CASSLLTSPLYNEQFF. Written as DNA, the CDR3 is TGTGCCAGCAGCCTGCTGACTAGCCCCCTCTACAATGAGCAGTTCTTC.

This rearrangement joins TRBV27 to TRBJ2-7; TRBD2 matches at 8 bases. The CDR3 totals 18 residues. The junction had 13 bases not matched to a gene; V was cut back by 3 bases and J by 0 bases. CDR1 is MNHEY and CDR2 is SMNVEV in the germline V gene (reference sequence). The CDR3 here is CASSFGTRGLDSSYEQYF. CDR3 coding DNA: TGTGCCAGCAGTTTTGGGACTAGGGGATTAGATAGCTCCTACGAGCAGTACTTC.

The chain employs TRBV27 and TRBJ2-7, with 7 bases that match TRBD1. V gave up 6 bases and J gave up 5 bases; unmatched junction bases: 7. Germline lookup yields CDR1 MNHEY and CDR2 SMNVEV (reference sequence). The CDR3 is made up of 13 amino acids. The CDR3 DNA reads as TGTGCCAGCAGCCCAGCCACAGGGGACGAGCAGTACTTC. It encodes CASSPATGDEQYF.

V and J are TRBV11-2 and TRBJ2-2; 9 bases map to TRBD2. Germline V CDR1 and CDR2: SGHAT, FQNNGV. This CDR3 region has 18 residues. V dropped 1 base and J dropped 0; count of bases not matched to a gene: 6. CDR3 nucleotide sequence: TGTGCCAGCAGCTTAGGCAGAAGCGGGAGGACGAACACCGGGGAGCTGTTTTTT. This translates into CASSLGRSGRTNTGELFF.

The V and J genes are TRBV15 and TRBJ2-2; 8 bases agree with TRBD2. The germline V gene encodes CDR1 LNHNV and CDR2 YYDKDF (reference sequence). V was clipped by 5 bases and J by 1 base; unmatched bases: 15. The CDR3 is 19 residues long. For the CDR3, the DNA is TGTGCCACCAGCCGAATTCCCCCTTTAGCGGGATGGAACACCGGGGAGCTGTTTTTT. Residues: CATSRIPPLAGWNTGELFF.

J is TRBJ2-1 and V is TRBV13; weak D call: TRBD2 (5 bases). V was shortened by 3 bases and J by 4 bases, with 13 bases between the two germline ends. The CDR3 consists of 15 residues. The germline V gene encodes CDR1 PRHDT and CDR2 FYEKMQ (reference sequence). The CDR3 bases are TGTGCCAGCAGCTTGCCCCCTCGGGATTACAATGAGCAGTTCTTC. Its protein product is CASSLPPRDYNEQFF.

The CDR3 spells CASSATSLFPGELFF. The CDR3 DNA follows: TGTGCCAGCAGCGCGACTAGCCTGTTTCCCGGGGAGCTGTTTTTT. V gene TRBV6-5 combines with J gene TRBJ2-2, with 7 bases identical to TRBD2. Germline V gene sequence: CDR1 MNHEY, CDR2 SVGAGI. The CDR3 contains 15 residues. V dropped 6 bases and J dropped 6; count of bases not matched to a gene: 10.

The V and J genes are TRBV7-2 and TRBJ2-4; 8 nucleotides line up with TRBD1. V lost 4 bases and J lost 3; bases outside the gene matches: 11. CDR1 is SGHTA, CDR2 FQGNSA, per germline. CDR3 length: 17 residues. CDR3 in DNA: TGTGCCAGCAGCTCGGACAGGGTCTTCTTGGGCAAAAACATTCAGTACTTC. The encoded protein is CASSSDRVFLGKNIQYF.

The chain has TRBV19 and TRBJ2-5, with a weak D call TRBD1 (6 bases). The CDR3 totals 14 residues. V gave up 7 bases and J gave up 5 bases, with 17 bases separating them. Germline lookup yields CDR1 LNHDA and CDR2 SQIVND (reference sequence). Here the CDR3 reads CASTHRALPETQYF. DNA for the CDR3: TGTGCCAGTACCCACAGGGCTCTGCCCGAGACCCAGTACTTC.

The chain combines TRBV5-6 with TRBJ2-7; 9 bases are a match to TRBD2. The CDR3 length is 13 residues. From germline, CDR1 is SGHDT and CDR2 YYEEEE. V gave up 5 bases and J gave up 2 bases; unmatched junction bases: 2. The CDR3 loop is CASRTSGTYEQYF. The CDR3 DNA reads TGTGCCAGCAGGACTAGCGGAACCTACGAGCAGTACTTC.

J is TRBJ2-2 and V is TRBV6-4; 9 bases map to TRBD1. CDR3 length equals 15 residues. The germline CDR1 and CDR2 sequences are MRHNA and SNTAGT. The V segment lost 6 bases and the J segment 4 bases; nucleotides outside the gene matches: 6. The CDR3 sequence: CASSDGTGSTGELFF. Here the CDR3 DNA reads TGTGCCAGCAGCGATGGGACAGGGAGCACCGGGGAGCTGTTTTTT.

This sequence joins TRBV27 and TRBJ2-1; 8 nucleotides line up with TRBD2. The CDR3 totals 16 residues. The germline CDR1 and CDR2 sequences are MNHEY and SMNVEV (reference sequence). V was pared by 6 bases and J by 8 bases, with 15 bases of the junction left unmatched. In DNA form, the CDR3 reads TGTGCCAGCAGATTTCGGCGGGAGGATCCCTTGGATGAGCAGTTCTTC. Protein product: CASRFRREDPLDEQFF.

This clone was picked up a small number of times. The chain has TRBV19 and TRBJ1-1; maybe TRBD1 (6 bases). Germline loops: CDR1 LNHDA, CDR2 SQIVND (reference sequence). Trimming shortened V by 11 bases and J by 6 bases, and 16 bases separated the two germline ends. CDR3 length: 12 amino acids. The CDR3: CACRVGAAEAFF. The DNA of the CDR3 is TGTGCCTGCAGGGTGGGGGCAGCTGAAGCTTTCTTT. Full variable domain (rest looked up from reference TRBV19 and TRBJ1-1): DGGITQSPKYLFRKEGQNVTLSCEQNLNHDAMYWYRQDPGQGLRLIYYSQIVNDFQKGDIAEGYSVSREKKESFPLTVTSAQKNPTAFYLCACRVGAAEAFFGQGTRLTVV.

The chain couples TRBV6-4 to TRBJ1-1, with a possible D match to TRBD1 (6 bases). The V gene lost 0 bases and the J gene lost 6 bases, with 14 bases spanning the gap. CDR1 MRHNA and CDR2 SNTAGT come from the germline V gene. The CDR3 is 15 amino acids. The CDR3 region has the DNA TGTGCCAGCAGTGACTCTGAGGGGGTTTCGTCTGAAGCTTTCTTT. Its translation: CASSDSEGVSSEAFF.

V and J are TRBV5-1 and TRBJ2-7, with D perhaps matching TRBD1 (6 bases). The V gene lost 1 base and the J gene lost 2 bases, with 16 bases spanning the gap. Per germline, CDR1 SGHRS and CDR2 YFSETQ. This CDR3 is built from 16 residues. CDR3 sequence: CASSLSGQTTTYEQYF. DNA of the CDR3: TGCGCCAGCAGCTTGTCAGGACAGACGACCACCTACGAGCAGTACTTC.

This clone turned up a few times. The chain couples TRBV27 to TRBJ2-7; possible D gene TRBD1, 6 bases. The CDR3 is 14 residues long. Germline-derived CDR1 and CDR2 are MNHEY and SMNVEV (reference sequence). The V end was cut by 6 bases, the J end by 2 bases, with 14 bases between. Here the CDR3 DNA reads TGTGCCAGCAGCCTCAACAGGGTGCCCTACGAGCAGTACTTC. It encodes CASSLNRVPYEQYF.